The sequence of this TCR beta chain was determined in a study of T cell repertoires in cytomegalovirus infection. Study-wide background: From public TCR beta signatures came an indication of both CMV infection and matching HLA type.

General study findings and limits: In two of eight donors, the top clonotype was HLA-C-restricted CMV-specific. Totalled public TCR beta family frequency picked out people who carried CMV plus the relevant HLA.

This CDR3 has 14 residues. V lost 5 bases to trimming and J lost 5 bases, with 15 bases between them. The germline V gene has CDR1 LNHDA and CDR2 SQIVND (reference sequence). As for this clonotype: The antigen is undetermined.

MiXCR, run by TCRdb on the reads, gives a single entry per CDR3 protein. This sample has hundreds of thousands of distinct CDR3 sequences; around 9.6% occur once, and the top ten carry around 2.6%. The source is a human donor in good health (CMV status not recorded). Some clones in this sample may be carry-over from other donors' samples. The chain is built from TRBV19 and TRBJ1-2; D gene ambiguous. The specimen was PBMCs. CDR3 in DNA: TGTGCCAGTAGTCCGGGAGGACTACAGTATGGCTACACCTTC. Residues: CASSPGGLQYGYTF. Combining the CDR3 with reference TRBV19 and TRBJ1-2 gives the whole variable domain DGGITQSPKYLFRKEGQNVTLSCEQNLNHDAMYWYRQDPGQGLRLIYYSQIVNDFQKGDIAEGYSVSREKKESFPLTVTSAQKNPTAFYLCASSPGGLQYGYTFGSGTRLTVV.